The 25 T cell receptor beta chains listed next were all sequenced from one sample in a study of blood T cell repertoires in COVID-19. Measured with immunoSEQ multiplex PCR; TCRdb has only the in-frame clones, and not every one. This table has roughly 99,000 clones, 84% appearing once. The sequencing input was peripheral blood. All receptors derive from a human donor in a cohort sampled during active COVID-19.

In this sample, this clone turned up a few times. The V and J genes are TRBV24-1 and TRBJ2-2, with TRBD2 matching 13 bases. Germline V CDR1 and CDR2: KGHDR, SFDVKD. The CDR3 is 17 residues long. V lost 4 bases, J lost 6 bases, and 7 bases stayed unmatched. CDR3 residues: CATSDRTSGSRAGELFF. CDR3 nucleotides: TGTGCCACCAGTGACCGGACTAGCGGGAGCCGGGCCGGGGAGCTGTTTTTT.

CDR3 nucleotides: TGTGCCAGCAGCTTAGCTGGGGTTCGGGGTGAGCAGTTCTTC. It codes for CASSLAGVRGEQFF. This sequence joins TRBV11-3 and TRBJ2-1; tentatively, D is TRBD2 (5 bases). Trimming cost V 1 base and J 9 bases, with 13 bases left between them. CDR3 length: 14 amino acids. Germline CDR1 is SGHNT and CDR2 is YENEEA.

This sequence joins TRBV4-1 and TRBJ2-2, with 12 nucleotides matching TRBD2. Trimming at V came to 1 base and at J to 1 base, leaving 10 bases not matched to a gene. Germline V gene lookup returns CDR1 MGHRA and CDR2 YSYEKL. The CDR3 covers 20 residues. CDR3 sequence: CASSQGRLAGGPKNTGELFF. The CDR3 DNA reads as TGCGCCAGCAGCCAAGGAAGGCTAGCGGGAGGGCCTAAGAACACCGGGGAGCTGTTTTTT.

V usage is TRBV19 and J usage is TRBJ1-5; 9 bases fit TRBD1. CDR3 length: 15 amino acids. CDR1 is LNHDA and CDR2 is SQIVND in the germline V gene (reference sequence). Losses at the gene ends were 6 bases for V and 4 bases for J; bases not matched to a gene: 7. The CDR3 reads CASRDTGTGNQPQHF. CDR3 bases: TGTGCCAGTAGGGACACCGGGACAGGGAATCAGCCCCAGCATTTT.

In this sample, this clone turned up a few times. The chain combines TRBV19 with TRBJ1-3; D is perhaps TRBD1 (6 bases). The V gene lost 9 bases and the J gene lost 2 bases, with 17 bases spanning the gap. Germline V gene lookup returns CDR1 LNHDA and CDR2 SQIVND (reference sequence). This CDR3 is 15 amino acids long. CDR3: CASLPQGRTGNTIYF. CDR3 DNA: TGTGCCAGCCTACCGCAGGGGAGAACTGGAAACACCATATATTTT. The variable domain in full, with the rest retrieved from reference TRBV19 and TRBJ1-3, is DGGITQSPKYLFRKEGQNVTLSCEQNLNHDAMYWYRQDPGQGLRLIYYSQIVNDFQKGDIAEGYSVSREKKESFPLTVTSAQKNPTAFYLCASLPQGRTGNTIYFGEGSWLTVV.

The CDR3 protein is CASSAGGGSGRQYV. In nucleotides, the CDR3 is TGTGCCAGCTCAGCGGGTGGCGGGTCGGGGCGGCAGTACGTC. The chain employs TRBV5-4 and TRBJ2-7; TRBD2 might be the D (6 bases). The CDR3 spans 14 residues. The germline gives CDR1 SGHNT, CDR2 YYREEE (reference sequence). The V end was cut by 7 bases, the J end by 9 bases, with 23 bases between.

This clone was recorded a few times. Here the CDR3 DNA reads TGTGCCAGCAGTGAACAGGTGGATCAGCCCCAGCATTTT. Translating it yields CASSEQVDQPQHF. The chain carries TRBV2 and TRBJ1-5; D is ambiguous. Per germline, CDR1 SNHLY and CDR2 FYNNEI. The CDR3 spans 13 residues. Trimming took 2 bases from V and 5 from J, leaving 7 bases between them.

The chain carries TRBV5-4 and TRBJ2-2, with a weak D call TRBD1 (5 bases). The CDR3 is made up of 14 amino acids. Trimming cost V 1 base and J 4 bases, with 8 bases left between them. Germline-derived CDR1 and CDR2 are SGHNT and YYREEE (reference sequence). The CDR3 loop reads CASSLQGITGELFF. The CDR3, as DNA: TGTGCCAGCAGCTTGCAGGGAATCACCGGGGAGCTGTTTTTT.

The V gene is TRBV4-1, the J gene TRBJ2-5; D might be TRBD1 (7 bases). This CDR3 has 15 amino acids. Germline CDR1 reads MGHRA; CDR2 reads YSYEKL. The germline V and J ends were trimmed by 5 bases and 4 bases, with 17 bases remaining between them. The CDR3 region is CASSLQGGIRETQYF. In DNA, the CDR3 is TGCGCCAGCAGCTTGCAGGGGGGAATTCGAGAGACCCAGTACTTC.

The gene calls are TRBV12-3 or TRBV12-4 and TRBJ2-1; TRBD2 agrees at 13 bases. The CDR3 is 13 amino acids. With V trimmed by 5 bases and J by 15 bases, 7 bases remained unmatched. The CDR3 spells CASSLGTSGNLFF. The CDR3 nucleotides read TGTGCCAGCAGTCTCGGGACTAGCGGGAATTTGTTCTTC.

This sequence joins TRBV11-3 and TRBJ2-7; 8 positions match TRBD2. Germline V gene lookup returns CDR1 SGHNT and CDR2 YENEEA. V lost 5 bases to trimming and J lost 2 bases; unmatched junction nucleotides: 2. The CDR3 is 13 residues long. The CDR3 coding sequence is TGTGCCAGCAGCCCCGGGAGGGCCTACGAGCAGTACTTC. It is translated as CASSPGRAYEQYF.

This sequence joins TRBV18 and TRBJ2-5, with 8 bases aligning to TRBD2. CDR3 size: 15 residues. Germline CDR1 KGHSH, CDR2 LQKENI. V lost 5 bases to trimming and J lost 7 bases; unmatched junction nucleotides: 12. The CDR3 DNA follows: TGTGCCAGCTCATCCCCGGGACTAGAGCCAGGGACCCAGTACTTC. It translates to CASSSPGLEPGTQYF.

This chain uses TRBV7-3 with TRBJ1-5; maybe TRBD1 (6 bases). The CDR3 is 15 amino acids. V lost 8 bases to trimming and J lost 3 bases, with 17 bases between them. Germline-derived CDR1 and CDR2 are SGHTA and FQGTGA. CDR3 sequence: CASPTGNRVNQPQHF. The CDR3 DNA follows: TGTGCCAGCCCTACAGGGAACAGAGTCAATCAGCCCCAGCATTTT. The entire variable domain, with the rest obtained from reference TRBV7-3 and TRBJ1-5, is as follows: GAGVSQTPSNKVTEKGKYVELRCDPISGHTALYWYRQSLGQGPEFLIYFQGTGAADDSGLPNDRFFAVRPEGSVSTLKIQRTERGDSAVYLCASPTGNRVNQPQHFGDGTRLSIL.

CDR3 nucleotides: TGTGCCACCAGTGAGTCAGCGAAGAACGGGGAGCTGTTTTTT. This codes for CATSESAKNGELFF. The rearrangement joins TRBV24-1 to TRBJ2-2; no clear D. V was shortened by 4 bases and J by 7 bases, with 12 bases between the two germline ends. This CDR3 contains 14 residues. Per germline, CDR1 KGHDR and CDR2 SFDVKD.

The chain is built from TRBV7-2 and TRBJ2-1, with 15 bases that match TRBD2. Looked up from germline, CDR1 is SGHTA and CDR2 is FQGNSA. The V gene end was trimmed by 5 bases and the J gene end by 8 bases; junction bases not matched to a gene: 4. The CDR3 totals 15 residues. The chain's CDR3 is CASSPGTSGRYEQFF. The CDR3, as DNA: TGTGCCAGCAGCCCCGGGACTAGCGGGAGGTATGAGCAGTTCTTC.

The gene calls are TRBV7-8 and TRBJ2-1; tentative D call: TRBD2 (6 bases). The CDR3 is 14 residues long. V lost 1 base and J lost 2, with 6 bases in between. Germline CDR1 is SGHVS and CDR2 is FQNEAQ. The chain's CDR3 is CASSLGGTYNEQFF. CDR3 nucleotide sequence: TGTGCCAGCAGCTTAGGCGGGACCTACAATGAGCAGTTCTTC.

The chain recombines TRBV6-4 with TRBJ1-5; TRBD1 aligns across 10 bases. Germline-derived CDR1 and CDR2 are MRHNA and SNTAGT. This CDR3 has 14 amino acids. The junction had 6 bases not matched to a gene; V was cut back by 4 bases and J by 9 bases. The CDR3 bases are TGTGCCAGCAGTGCCGGGACAGGGGTTTTGCCCCAGCATTTT. It codes for CASSAGTGVLPQHF.

The V call is TRBV20-1, the J call TRBJ1-2; no definite D call. The V gene's germline CDR1 is DFQATT and CDR2 SNEGSKA (reference sequence). Trimming left V 1 base short and J 5 bases short, with 5 bases between. There are 11 residues in the CDR3. The CDR3 loop reads CSARGEYGYTF. Here the CDR3 DNA reads TGCAGTGCTAGAGGCGAGTATGGCTACACCTTC.

The sample holds one count of this clone. The genes are TRBV4-1 and TRBJ2-1, with 8 bases lining up with TRBD2. The CDR3 spans 17 residues. Unmatched junction bases numbered 6, after V lost 0 bases and J lost 2 bases. Germline CDR1 is MGHRA and CDR2 is YSYEKL. CDR3 nucleotides: TGCGCCAGCAGCCAAGAAGGACGGGAGGGAACCTACAATGAGCAGTTCTTC. This translates into CASSQEGREGTYNEQFF.

The chain is built from TRBV30 and TRBJ2-1, with 7 bases identical to TRBD1. Trimming removed 2 bases from V and 1 base from J; junction bases left unmatched: 8. The CDR3 loop spans 16 amino acids. Germline V gene sequence: CDR1 GTSNPN, CDR2 SVGIG (reference sequence). Here the CDR3 DNA reads TGTGCCTGGAGTTTAAAACAGGGGTCATCCTACAATGAGCAGTTCTTC. As protein: CAWSLKQGSSYNEQFF. Complete variable domain (other parts from reference TRBV30 and TRBJ2-1): SQTIHQWPATLVQPVGSPLSLECTVEGTSNPNLYWYRQAAGRGLQLLFYSVGIGQISSEVPQNLSASRPQDRQFILSSKKLLLSDSGFYLCAWSLKQGSSYNEQFFGPGTRLTVL.

J is TRBJ1-5 and V is TRBV3-1 (or the pseudogene TRBV3-2), with D possibly TRBD1 on 5 matching bases. CDR3 length: 14 amino acids. CDR1 is LGHDT and CDR2 is YNNKEL in the germline V gene (reference sequence). Between the trimmed V and J ends, which lost 0 bases and 7 bases, there was a span of 10 bases. CDR3 nucleotide sequence: TGTGCCAGCAGCCAAGATGGGGGGAAGCAGCCCCAGCATTTT. Its protein is CASSQDGGKQPQHF.

The chain employs TRBV6-2 or TRBV6-3 and TRBJ2-7; tentative D call: TRBD1 (5 bases). The CDR3 totals 18 residues. Looked up from germline, CDR1 is MNHEY and CDR2 is SVGEGT. V was trimmed by 6 bases and J by 3 bases, leaving 27 bases between them. The CDR3 here is CASSPSPGKILGSYEQYV. The CDR3 bases are TGTGCCAGCAGCCCCTCCCCAGGGAAGATCTTGGGAAGCTACGAGCAGTACGTC.

This rearrangement joins TRBV29-1 to TRBJ1-2; no firm D call. Germline CDR1 is SQVTM and CDR2 is ANQGSEA. The CDR3 runs to 14 residues. The V end lost 3 bases, the J end lost 0 bases, and 11 bases lay between the germline ends. DNA for the CDR3: TGCAGCGTTGATAAGGCGGCCGCTAACTATGGCTACACCTTC. It is translated as CSVDKAAANYGYTF.

The chain is built from TRBV7-9 and TRBJ2-7, with 14 bases matching TRBD2. Per germline, CDR1 SEHNR and CDR2 FQNEAQ (reference sequence). This CDR3 comprises 16 residues. V shed 5 bases, J shed 1 base, and the junction held 4 bases outside the gene matches. Here the CDR3 DNA reads TGTGCCAGCAGCCCGGGGACTAGCGGGAGATCCTACGAGCAGTACTTC. This sequence encodes CASSPGTSGRSYEQYF.

This clone came up once. The CDR3 sequence: CASNSRFAAYNEQFF. The CDR3 DNA reads as TGTGCCAGTAATTCGCGGTTCGCAGCATACAATGAGCAGTTCTTC. This chain connects TRBV27 to TRBJ2-1; no definite D call. The CDR3 consists of 15 residues. Per germline, CDR1 MNHEY and CDR2 SMNVEV (reference sequence). With 9 bases removed from V and 4 bases from J, the gap between germline ends came to 19 bases.